This T cell receptor (beta chain) was obtained from a study of shared clonotypes between healthy human individuals. Produced via immunoSEQ multiplex PCR; TCRdb's table is partial and in-frame only. The sample includes roughly 86,000 clones, approximately 63% of them seen just once. This CDR3 has 16 amino acids. V lost 8 bases and J lost 0, with 18 bases in between. The rearrangement uses TRBV5-3 and TRBJ2-1; the D call may be TRBD1 or TRBD2 (5 bases each). TRBV5-3 is given ORF status, its function remaining uncertain. The clonotype comes from a man aged 25-40 years in good health. What was sequenced was memory CD8+ T cells sorted from blood. Regarding subset: CD45RO+ cells pooled with CCR7-negative TemRA cells. The CDR3 protein is CASGARAGSSYNEQFF. DNA for the CDR3: TGTGCCAGTGGGGCCCGCGCGGGCAGCTCCTACAATGAGCAGTTCTTC.